The 20 T cell receptor beta chains below were found in one sample sequenced in a study of blood T cell repertoires in COVID-19. TCRdb's table, derived via immunoSEQ multiplex PCR, lists solely in-frame clones and lacks some. The repertoire holds around 220,000 clones, with about nine tenths as singletons. The sample comprised PBMCs or T cells enriched from blood (not recorded which). The receptor set was obtained from a woman in her 30s with acute COVID-19.

The chain links TRBV9 to TRBJ2-3; 7 bases are shared with TRBD2. V lost 1 base to trimming and J lost 0 bases; unmatched junction nucleotides: 11. Germline CDR1 is SGDLS and CDR2 is YYNGEE. CDR3 size: 18 residues. CDR3 nucleotides: TGTGCCAGCAGCGTAACCCCCGCGACTAGCACTAGCACAGATACGCAGTATTTT. Its translation is CASSVTPATSTSTDTQYF.

This chain uses TRBV20-1 with TRBJ2-7, with 10 bases aligning to TRBD2. The CDR3 is 14 amino acids. Germline values: CDR1 DFQATT, CDR2 SNEGSKA (reference sequence). V was clipped by 3 bases and J by 3 bases; unmatched bases: 5. In DNA, the CDR3 is TGCAGTGCTAGTTGGCTAGCGGGGGTCTACGAGCAGTACTTC. It is translated as CSASWLAGVYEQYF.

The chain combines TRBV5-4 with TRBJ2-2; TRBD1 aligns across 7 bases. This CDR3 has 16 residues. Germline lookup yields CDR1 SGHNT and CDR2 YYREEE (reference sequence). Losses at the gene ends were 4 bases for V and 0 bases for J; bases not matched to a gene: 6. The CDR3 loop reads CASSRGTDANTGELFF. CDR3 bases: TGTGCCAGCAGCAGAGGGACAGACGCGAACACCGGGGAGCTGTTTTTT.

This chain joins TRBV28 and TRBJ1-3, with no clear D. The CDR3 is 15 residues long. Trimming took off 5 bases at V and 2 bases at J, with 13 bases between the two ends. Germline loops: CDR1 MDHEN, CDR2 SYDVKM. DNA for the CDR3: TGTGCCAGCAGTCCCTACGGGTCGGCTGGAAACACCATATATTTT. It translates to CASSPYGSAGNTIYF.

The chain uses TRBV7-2 and TRBJ2-5, with D tentatively TRBD2 (5 bases). This CDR3 is 10 amino acids long. CDR1 SGHTA and CDR2 FQGNSA come from the germline V gene. V was cut by 8 bases and J by 9 bases, with 10 bases left in between. In nucleotides, the CDR3 is TGTGCCAGCGGGAGCGGTCCCCAGTACTTC. It translates to CASGSGPQYF.

The chain links TRBV2 to TRBJ2-5, with 9 bases that match TRBD1. Germline trimming cut 5 bases from V and 1 base from J; bases unmatched to any gene: 8. Germline V gene data show CDR1 as SNHLY and CDR2 as FYNNEI. This CDR3 spans 16 amino acids. The CDR3 region is CASSMNRGRSQETQYF. CDR3 bases: TGTGCCAGCAGTATGAACAGGGGGCGATCCCAAGAGACCCAGTACTTC.

The chain links TRBV24-1 to TRBJ2-5; 8 nucleotides match TRBD2. Germline V gives CDR1 KGHDR, CDR2 SFDVKD. Germline trimming cut 2 bases from V and 4 bases from J; bases unmatched to any gene: 5. CDR3 size: 15 residues. The chain's CDR3 is CATSDSIAGRETQYF. The CDR3 DNA reads as TGTGCCACCAGTGATTCCATAGCGGGGAGAGAGACCCAGTACTTC.

This chain connects TRBV10-1 to TRBJ1-5; 7 nucleotides agree with TRBD1. Germline values: CDR1 WNHNN, CDR2 SYGVQD (reference sequence). The CDR3 runs to 18 residues. The V segment lost 9 bases and the J segment 5 bases; nucleotides outside the gene matches: 22. CDR3 region: CARGHRGGLPAGDQPQHF. In nucleotides, the CDR3 is TGCGCCAGAGGTCACAGGGGTGGATTGCCGGCCGGTGATCAGCCCCAGCATTTT.

The rearrangement joins TRBV3-1 (or the pseudogene TRBV3-2) to TRBJ2-7; no firm D call. Germline V CDR1 and CDR2: LGHDT, YNNKEL (reference sequence). V lost 4 bases and J 0 bases, leaving 16 bases between the germline ends. CDR3 length: 16 amino acids. Here the CDR3 DNA reads TGTGCCAGCAGCCCCTCGACACTTCTTAGCTCCTACGAGCAGTACTTC. Its protein product is CASSPSTLLSSYEQYF.

This rearrangement joins TRBV9 to TRBJ2-5; 7 nucleotides agree with TRBD2. The CDR3 runs 16 residues. Trimming cost V 4 bases and J 2 bases; bases outside gene matches: 11. Germline V gives CDR1 SGDLS, CDR2 YYNGEE. The CDR3 nucleotides read TGTGCCAGCAGCCCCGGAGCGGGAACCTCTCAAGAGACCCAGTACTTC. This translates into CASSPGAGTSQETQYF.

The chain carries TRBV7-2 and TRBJ1-1; 7 nucleotides line up with TRBD1. V shed 5 bases and J 1 base; nucleotides not matched to a gene: 4. This CDR3 region has 14 residues. CDR1 and CDR2 from the germline V gene are SGHTA and FQGNSA. Here the CDR3 DNA reads TGTGCCAGCAGCCCTCAGGGGGGGAACACTGAAGCTTTCTTT. It codes for CASSPQGGNTEAFF. Full variable domain (outside the CDR3, taken from reference TRBV7-2 and TRBJ1-1): GAGVSQSPSNKVTEKGKDVELRCDPISGHTALYWYRQSLGQGLEFLIYFQGNSAPDKSGLPSDRFSAERTGGSVSTLTIQRTQQEDSAVYLCASSPQGGNTEAFFGQGTRLTVV.

The V gene is TRBV15, the J gene TRBJ2-1; perhaps TRBD1 as D (5 bases). V shed 6 bases and J shed 2 bases, with 11 bases lying between them. The germline CDR1 and CDR2 sequences are LNHNV and YYDKDF (reference sequence). The CDR3 is 14 residues long. The CDR3 DNA reads as TGTGCCACCAGTAGTTCAGGGCCCTACAATGAGCAGTTCTTC. This codes for CATSSSGPYNEQFF.

This sequence joins TRBV9 and TRBJ2-1; TRBD2 matches 8 bases. Germline V CDR1 and CDR2: SGDLS, YYNGEE. This CDR3 contains 16 residues. V shed 1 base, J shed 4 bases, and the junction held 7 bases outside the gene matches. The CDR3 spells CASSVKWSGGYNEQFF. Written as DNA, the CDR3 is TGTGCCAGCAGCGTAAAGTGGAGCGGGGGTTACAATGAGCAGTTCTTC.

The chain couples TRBV28 to TRBJ2-7, with 16 bases identical to TRBD2. The ends lost 4 bases at V and 4 bases at J; junction bases unmatched: 4. There are 16 residues in the CDR3. The germline CDR1 and CDR2 sequences are MDHEN and SYDVKM. CDR3 in DNA: TGTGCCAGCAGTTACAAGGGACTAGCGGGGGGGTACGAGCAGTACTTC. Amino acid sequence: CASSYKGLAGGYEQYF.

The chain carries TRBV7-8 and TRBJ2-1, with a tentative D call TRBD2 (6 bases). The V and J ends lost 5 bases and 3 bases respectively, with 14 bases between them. The CDR3 consists of 15 residues. CDR1 and CDR2 from the germline V gene are SGHVS and FQNEAQ. Written as DNA, the CDR3 is TGTGCCAGCAGCCACCGGGACTTGCACTACAATGAGCAGTTCTTC. The encoded protein is CASSHRDLHYNEQFF.

The J gene is TRBJ2-7, the V gene TRBV28, with TRBD2 matching over 9 bases. The V gene end was trimmed by 7 bases and the J gene end by 4 bases; junction bases not matched to a gene: 5. The germline CDR1 and CDR2 sequences are MDHEN and SYDVKM. This CDR3 is 13 amino acids long. CDR3 DNA: TGTGCCAGCAAGGCGGGAGGGCCGTACGAGCAGTACTTC. This gives the protein CASKAGGPYEQYF.

The chain couples TRBV5-6 to TRBJ1-6; 9 positions match TRBD1. The CDR3 runs to 18 residues. Germline loops: CDR1 SGHDT, CDR2 YYEEEE. V lost 0 bases, J lost 4 bases, and 8 bases stayed unmatched. CDR3 DNA: TGTGCCAGCAGCTTGGCCAACCTCGGGACAGGGTATAATTCACCCCTCCACTTT. Translation: CASSLANLGTGYNSPLHF.

This clone has just one count. The J gene is TRBJ2-7, the V gene TRBV15; D is unclear. CDR1 and CDR2 (germline): LNHNV, YYDKDF (reference sequence). CDR3 size: 15 residues. Trimming pared 3 bases from V and 3 bases from J, leaving 15 bases between. CDR3 in DNA: TGTGCCACCAGCAGGTTTGGAGCTGGCGGCTACGAGCAGTACTTC. The encoded protein is CATSRFGAGGYEQYF.

The rearrangement links TRBV28 to TRBJ2-1, with 9 bases fitting TRBD2. V was pared by 4 bases and J by 0 bases, with 7 bases of the junction left unmatched. The CDR3 covers 17 residues. Germline V gene data show CDR1 as MDHEN and CDR2 as SYDVKM. CDR3 DNA sequence: TGTGCCAGCAGTTCCCCAGCTAGCGGGGCCTCCTACAATGAGCAGTTCTTC. This translates into CASSSPASGASYNEQFF.

This clone was detected once. V is TRBV7-2 and J is TRBJ1-2; TRBD1 agrees at 7 bases. Trimming took 5 bases from V and 3 from J; bases not matched to a gene: 3. Germline V lookup: CDR1 SGHTA, CDR2 FQGNSA. This CDR3 is 13 amino acids long. The CDR3 sequence: CASSRDRDYGYTF. In DNA form, the CDR3 reads TGTGCCAGCAGCCGGGACAGAGACTATGGCTACACCTTC.